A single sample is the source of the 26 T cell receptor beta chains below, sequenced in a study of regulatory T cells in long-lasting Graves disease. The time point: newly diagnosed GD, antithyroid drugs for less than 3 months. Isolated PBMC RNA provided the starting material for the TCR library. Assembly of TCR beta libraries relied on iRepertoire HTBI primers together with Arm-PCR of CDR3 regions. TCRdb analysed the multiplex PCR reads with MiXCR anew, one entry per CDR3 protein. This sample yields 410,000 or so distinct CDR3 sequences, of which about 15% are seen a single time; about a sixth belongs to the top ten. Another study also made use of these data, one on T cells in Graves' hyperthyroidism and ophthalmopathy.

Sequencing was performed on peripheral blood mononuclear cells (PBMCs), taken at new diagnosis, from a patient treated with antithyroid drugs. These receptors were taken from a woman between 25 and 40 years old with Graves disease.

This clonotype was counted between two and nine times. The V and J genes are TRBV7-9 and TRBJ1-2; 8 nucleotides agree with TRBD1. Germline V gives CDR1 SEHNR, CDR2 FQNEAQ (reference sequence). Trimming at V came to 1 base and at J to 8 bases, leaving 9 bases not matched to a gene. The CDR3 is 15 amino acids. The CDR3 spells CASSLEPPRQGGYTF. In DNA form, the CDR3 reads TGTGCCAGCAGCTTAGAGCCCCCACGACAGGGGGGCTACACCTTC.

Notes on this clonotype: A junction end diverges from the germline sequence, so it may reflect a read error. CDR3 coding DNA: TGCAGTGCTAGAGACAGAAGAACCTACGGGCAGTACTTC. Encoded protein: CSARDRRTYGQYF. V is TRBV20-1 and J is TRBJ2-7; no definite D call. CDR3 length equals 13 residues. The germline CDR1 and CDR2 sequences are DFQATT and SNEGSKA (reference sequence).

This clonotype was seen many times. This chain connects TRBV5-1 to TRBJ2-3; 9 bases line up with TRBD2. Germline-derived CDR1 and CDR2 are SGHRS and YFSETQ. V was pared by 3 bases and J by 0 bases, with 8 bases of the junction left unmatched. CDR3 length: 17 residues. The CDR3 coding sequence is TGCGCCAGCAGCTCCCCTCGCGGGAGGGCTAGCACAGATACGCAGTATTTT. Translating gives CASSSPRGRASTDTQYF.

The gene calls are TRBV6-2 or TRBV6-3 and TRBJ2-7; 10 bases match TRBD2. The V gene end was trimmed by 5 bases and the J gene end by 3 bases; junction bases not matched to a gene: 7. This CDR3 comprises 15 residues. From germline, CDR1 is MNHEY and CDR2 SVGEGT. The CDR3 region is CASSPSSGSLYEQYF. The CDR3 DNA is TGTGCCAGCAGTCCTTCTAGCGGGAGCCTCTACGAGCAGTACTTC.

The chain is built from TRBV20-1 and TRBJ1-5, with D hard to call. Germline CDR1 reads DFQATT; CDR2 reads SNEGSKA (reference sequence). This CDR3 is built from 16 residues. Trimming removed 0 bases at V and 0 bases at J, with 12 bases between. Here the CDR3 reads CSARESGGYSNQPQHF. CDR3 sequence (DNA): TGCAGTGCTAGAGAATCAGGAGGGTATAGCAATCAGCCCCAGCATTTT.

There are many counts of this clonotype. In DNA form, the CDR3 reads TGTGCCTCCGCAGGCACAGATACGCAGTATTTT. Translated, it gives CASAGTDTQYF. V usage is TRBV10-3 and J usage is TRBJ2-3; no clear D gene. V dropped 11 bases and J dropped 1 base, with 7 bases sitting between them. The CDR3 consists of 11 residues. CDR1 and CDR2 from the germline V gene are ENHRY and SYGVKD.

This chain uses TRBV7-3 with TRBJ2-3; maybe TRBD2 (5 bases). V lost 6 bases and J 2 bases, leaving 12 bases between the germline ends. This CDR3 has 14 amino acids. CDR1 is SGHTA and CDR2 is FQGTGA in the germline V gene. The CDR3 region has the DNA TGTGCCAGCAGGTGGACTCCGACCACAGATACGCAGTATTTT. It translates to CASRWTPTTDTQYF.

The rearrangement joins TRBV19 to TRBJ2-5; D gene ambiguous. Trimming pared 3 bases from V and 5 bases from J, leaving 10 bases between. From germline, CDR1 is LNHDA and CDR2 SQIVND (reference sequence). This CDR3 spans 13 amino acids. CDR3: CASSIAPYETQYF. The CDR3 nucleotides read TGTGCCAGTAGTATCGCTCCTTATGAGACCCAGTACTTC.

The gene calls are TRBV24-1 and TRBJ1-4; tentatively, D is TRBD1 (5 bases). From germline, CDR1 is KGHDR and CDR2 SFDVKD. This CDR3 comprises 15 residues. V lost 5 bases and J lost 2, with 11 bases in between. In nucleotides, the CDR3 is TGTGCCACCAGTGGGGGACCGCGTACTAATGAAAAACTGTTTTTT. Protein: CATSGGPRTNEKLFF.

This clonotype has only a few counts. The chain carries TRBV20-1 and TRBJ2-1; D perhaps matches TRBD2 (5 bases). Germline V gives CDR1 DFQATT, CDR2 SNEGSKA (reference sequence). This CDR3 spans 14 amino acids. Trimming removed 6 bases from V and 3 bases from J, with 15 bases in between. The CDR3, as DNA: TGCAGTGCCCCCGTTACGCGGGTCTACAATGAGCAGTTCTTC. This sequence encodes CSAPVTRVYNEQFF.

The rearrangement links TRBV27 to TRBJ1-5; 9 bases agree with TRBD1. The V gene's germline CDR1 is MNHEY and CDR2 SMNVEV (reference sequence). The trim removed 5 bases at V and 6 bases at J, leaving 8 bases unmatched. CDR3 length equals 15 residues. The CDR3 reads CASSVQGARSQPQHF. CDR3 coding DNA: TGTGCCAGCAGTGTACAGGGGGCGCGTAGTCAGCCCCAGCATTTT.

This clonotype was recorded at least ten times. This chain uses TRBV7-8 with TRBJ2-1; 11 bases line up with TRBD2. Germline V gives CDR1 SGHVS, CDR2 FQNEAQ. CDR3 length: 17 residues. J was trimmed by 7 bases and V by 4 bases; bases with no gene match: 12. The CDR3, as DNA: TGTGCCAGCAGCTGGGCGAAGACTAGCGGGAATGGAAATGAGCAGTTCTTC. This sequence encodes CASSWAKTSGNGNEQFF.

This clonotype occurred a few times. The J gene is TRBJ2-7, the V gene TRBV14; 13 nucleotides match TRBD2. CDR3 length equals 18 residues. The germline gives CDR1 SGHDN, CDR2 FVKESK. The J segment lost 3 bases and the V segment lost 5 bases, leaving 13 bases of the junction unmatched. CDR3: CASSERGLAGLTDYEQYF. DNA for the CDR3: TGTGCCAGCAGCGAAAGGGGACTAGCGGGACTAACGGACTACGAGCAGTACTTC. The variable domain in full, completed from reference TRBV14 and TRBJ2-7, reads EAGVTQFPSHSVIEKGQTVTLRCDPISGHDNLYWYRRVMGKEIKFLLHFVKESKQDESGMPNNRFLAERTGGTYSTLKVQPAELEDSGVYFCASSERGLAGLTDYEQYFGPGTRLTVT.

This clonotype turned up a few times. CDR3 DNA sequence: TGCAGTGCTAGAGATGGCGGGGACACTGAAGCTTTCTTT. Its translation is CSARDGGDTEAFF. The V call is TRBV20-1, the J call TRBJ1-1; D is undetermined. This CDR3 has 13 amino acids. Germline CDR1 and CDR2: DFQATT and SNEGSKA (reference sequence). The V end was cut by 0 bases, the J end by 3 bases, with 8 bases between.

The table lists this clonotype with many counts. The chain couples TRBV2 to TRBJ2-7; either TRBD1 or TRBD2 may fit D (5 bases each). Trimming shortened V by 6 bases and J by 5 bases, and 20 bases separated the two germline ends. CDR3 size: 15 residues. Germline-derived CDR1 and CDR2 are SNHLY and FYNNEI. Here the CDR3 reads CASRAEQGVVHEQYF. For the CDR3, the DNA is TGTGCCAGCAGGGCGGAGCAGGGAGTGGTACACGAGCAGTACTTC.

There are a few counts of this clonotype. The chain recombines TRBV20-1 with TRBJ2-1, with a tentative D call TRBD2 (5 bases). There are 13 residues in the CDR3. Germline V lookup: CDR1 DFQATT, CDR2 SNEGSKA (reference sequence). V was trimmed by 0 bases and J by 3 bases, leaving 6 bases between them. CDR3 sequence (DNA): TGCAGTGCTAGAGATCGGGACTACAATGAGCAGTTCTTC. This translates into CSARDRDYNEQFF.

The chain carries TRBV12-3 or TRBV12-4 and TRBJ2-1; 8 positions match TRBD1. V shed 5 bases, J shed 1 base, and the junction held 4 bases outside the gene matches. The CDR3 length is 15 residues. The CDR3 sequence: CASSPRTGSYNEQFF. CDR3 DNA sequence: TGTGCCAGCAGTCCCCGGACAGGGTCCTACAATGAGCAGTTCTTC.

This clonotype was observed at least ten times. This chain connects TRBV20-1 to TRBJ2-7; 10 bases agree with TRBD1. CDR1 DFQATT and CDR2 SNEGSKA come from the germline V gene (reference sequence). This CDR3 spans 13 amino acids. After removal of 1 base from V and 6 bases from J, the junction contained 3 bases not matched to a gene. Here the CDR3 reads CSARGGQGREQYF. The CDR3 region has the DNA TGCAGTGCTAGAGGGGGACAGGGGCGCGAGCAGTACTTC.

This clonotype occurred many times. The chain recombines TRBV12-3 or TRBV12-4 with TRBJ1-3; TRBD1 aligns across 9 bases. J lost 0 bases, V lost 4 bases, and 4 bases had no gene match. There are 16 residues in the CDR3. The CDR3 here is CASSSGQGHSGNTIYF. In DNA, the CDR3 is TGTGCCAGCAGTTCGGGACAGGGACACTCTGGAAACACCATATATTTT.

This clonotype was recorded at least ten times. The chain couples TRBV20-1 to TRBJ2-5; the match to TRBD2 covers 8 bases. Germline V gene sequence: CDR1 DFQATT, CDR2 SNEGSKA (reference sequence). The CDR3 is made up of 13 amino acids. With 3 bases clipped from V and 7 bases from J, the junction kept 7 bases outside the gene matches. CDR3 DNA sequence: TGCAGTGCTAGCCCCGGGAGGGCCCGGACCCAGTACTTC. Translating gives CSASPGRARTQYF.

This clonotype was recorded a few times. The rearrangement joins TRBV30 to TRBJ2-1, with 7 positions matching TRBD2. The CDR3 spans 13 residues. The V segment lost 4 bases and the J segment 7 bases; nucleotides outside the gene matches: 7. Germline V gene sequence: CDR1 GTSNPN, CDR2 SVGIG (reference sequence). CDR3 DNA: TGTGCCTGGACCGGGCGGGGGTGGAATGAGCAGTTCTTC. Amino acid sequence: CAWTGRGWNEQFF.

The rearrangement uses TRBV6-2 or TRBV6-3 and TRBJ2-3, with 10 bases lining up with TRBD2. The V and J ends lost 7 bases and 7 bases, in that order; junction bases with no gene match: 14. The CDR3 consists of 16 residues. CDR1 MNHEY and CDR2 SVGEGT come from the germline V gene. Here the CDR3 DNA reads TGTGCCAGCAACGGAGTTGCTAGCGGGAGAGAAAATACGCAGTATTTT. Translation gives CASNGVASGRENTQYF.

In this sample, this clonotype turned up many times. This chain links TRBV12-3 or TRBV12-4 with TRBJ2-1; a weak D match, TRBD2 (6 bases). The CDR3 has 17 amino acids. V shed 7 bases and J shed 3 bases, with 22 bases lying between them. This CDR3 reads CASNPSGLAENYNEQFF. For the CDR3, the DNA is TGTGCCAGCAACCCCTCAGGGTTAGCGGAGAACTACAATGAGCAGTTCTTC.

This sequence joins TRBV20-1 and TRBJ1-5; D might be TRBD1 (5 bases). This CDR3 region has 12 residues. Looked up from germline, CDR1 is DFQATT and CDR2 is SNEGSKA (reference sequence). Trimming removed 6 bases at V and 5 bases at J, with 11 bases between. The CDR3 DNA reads TGCAGTGCAAGGGGAGGAGATCAGCCCCAGCATTTT. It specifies CSARGGDQPQHF.

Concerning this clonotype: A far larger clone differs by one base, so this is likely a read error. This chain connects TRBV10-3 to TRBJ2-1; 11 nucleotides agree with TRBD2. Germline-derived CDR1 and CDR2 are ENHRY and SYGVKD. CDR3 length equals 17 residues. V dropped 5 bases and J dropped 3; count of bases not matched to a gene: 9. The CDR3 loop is CAISYPGTSGDYNEQFF. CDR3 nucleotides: TGTGCCATCAGTTACCCCGGGACTAGCGGAGACTACAATGAGCAGTTCTTC.

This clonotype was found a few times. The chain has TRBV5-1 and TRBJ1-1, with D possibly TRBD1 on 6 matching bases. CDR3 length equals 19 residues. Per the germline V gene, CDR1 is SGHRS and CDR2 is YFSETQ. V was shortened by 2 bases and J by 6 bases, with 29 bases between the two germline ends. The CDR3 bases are TGCGCCAGCAGCTTCATGATAGGGGGGTTAGGCTCTGTGACACCTGAAGCTTTCTTT. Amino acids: CASSFMIGGLGSVTPEAFF. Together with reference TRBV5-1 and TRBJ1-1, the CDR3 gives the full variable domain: KAGVTQTPRYLIKTRGQQVTLSCSPISGHRSVSWYQQTPGQGLQFLFEYFSETQRNKGNFPGRFSGRQFSNSRSEMNVSTLELGDSALYLCASSFMIGGLGSVTPEAFFGQGTRLTVV.